This T cell receptor (beta chain) was identified during a study of cytomegalovirus exposure and HLA in healthy donors. Study-level findings and limits: V- and J-gene trimming of TCR beta was linked (in a later analysis) to a missense DCLRE1C variant. Beyond CMV serostatus, there was no information to go on about immune exposure. There were some V segments, including TRBV6-2 and TRBV6-3, excluded as indistinguishable.

Looked up from germline, CDR1 is MNHEY and CDR2 is SMNVEV (reference sequence). V lost 0 bases, J lost 3 bases, and 5 bases stayed unmatched. The CDR3 runs 16 residues. Regarding this clone: Its antigen is as yet unknown.

PCR employed 60 Vbeta and 13 Jbeta primers. Generated by immunoSEQ multiplex PCR, the TCRdb table keeps only in-frame clones and is missing some. The data hold approximately 210,000 clones, with more than 75% observed a single time. The receptor was derived from a man in his forties or fifties in good health and CMV-seropositive. The chain has TRBV27 and TRBJ2-7; 10 nucleotides align to TRBD1. Sequencing was carried out using PBMCs. The CDR3 reads CASSLSGTGASYEQYF. DNA for the CDR3: TGTGCCAGCAGTTTATCTGGGACAGGGGCGAGCTACGAGCAGTACTTC.